These 30 T cell receptor beta chains came from one sample sequenced in a study of T cells in localized non-small cell lung cancer. TCRdb's table, derived via immunoSEQ multiplex PCR, lists solely in-frame clones and lacks some. Of 4,500 or so clones in the sample, about 30% were seen once. This specimen consisted of lung tumor tissue, obtained before any cancer treatment. All receptors come from a man aged 40 to 69 with stage II lung adenocarcinoma.

This clone was seen a few times. The chain is built from TRBV9 and TRBJ2-3, with 7 positions matching TRBD2. The V and J ends lost 0 bases and 2 bases, in that order; junction bases with no gene match: 6. The CDR3 extends over 16 amino acids. Germline V gene data show CDR1 as SGDLS and CDR2 as YYNGEE. The CDR3 DNA reads as TGTGCCAGCAGCGTAGGTGCTAGCGGAAACACAGATACGCAGTATTTT. It translates to CASSVGASGNTDTQYF.

This chain links TRBV6-8 with TRBJ2-1, with D possibly being TRBD1 or TRBD2 (6 bases each). Germline CDR1 MNHGY, CDR2 SAAAGT. Trimming left V 0 bases short and J 4 bases short, with 16 bases between. This CDR3 comprises 17 residues. The CDR3 DNA reads TGTGCCAGCAGTTACTCGACGGGGGCCGGGGTTTACAATGAGCAGTTCTTC. It yields the protein CASSYSTGAGVYNEQFF.

This clone has only a few counts. The gene calls are TRBV23-1 and TRBJ1-1; TRBD1 might be the D (6 bases). TRBV23-1 belongs to the ORF category, with a function that is uncertain. The CDR3 totals 13 residues. With 6 bases removed from V and 11 bases from J, the gap between germline ends came to 19 bases. The chain's CDR3 is CASSQSRGLKAFF. CDR3 nucleotides: TGCGCCAGCAGCCAAAGCAGGGGCCTAAAGGCTTTCTTT.

This clone ranks as medium-sized (0.01 to 0.1%). CDR3 region: CASRWDSGNTIYF. The CDR3 DNA sequence: TGTGCCAGCCGATGGGACTCTGGAAACACCATATATTTT. The chain combines TRBV6-8 with TRBJ1-3, with no clear D. From germline, CDR1 is MNHGY and CDR2 SAAAGT. Trimming left V 8 bases short and J 0 bases short, with 8 bases between. This CDR3 comprises 13 residues.

The CDR3 spells CSVVDRSFSYEQYF. CDR3 coding DNA: TGCAGCGTTGTTGACAGAAGTTTTTCCTACGAGCAGTACTTC. This chain joins TRBV29-1 and TRBJ2-7; tentative D call: TRBD1 (5 bases). V was clipped by 4 bases and J by 1 base, with 14 bases between them. Germline V gives CDR1 SQVTM, CDR2 ANQGSEA. This CDR3 is 14 amino acids long.

The chain recombines TRBV11-3 with TRBJ2-6; D is ambiguous. Germline lookup yields CDR1 SGHNT and CDR2 YENEEA. CDR3 length: 15 amino acids. Trimming left V 4 bases short and J 5 bases short, with 12 bases between. The CDR3 DNA reads as TGTGCCAGCAGCTCTTCTCTAAGGTGGGCCAACGTCCTGACTTTC. It codes for CASSSSLRWANVLTF.

The genes are TRBV28 and TRBJ1-3; possible D gene TRBD1, 5 bases. Per germline, CDR1 MDHEN and CDR2 SYDVKM. CDR3 length: 12 residues. Trimming stripped 6 bases from V and 6 bases from J, with 9 bases between. The CDR3 protein is CASSQGSNTIYF. The CDR3 region has the DNA TGTGCCAGCAGCCAGGGATCAAACACCATATATTTT.

There are a few counts of this clone. This chain links TRBV28 with TRBJ2-4; 13 bases are shared with TRBD2. This CDR3 region has 18 residues. The V and J ends lost 6 bases and 1 base, in that order; junction bases with no gene match: 9. In germline, CDR1 is MDHEN, CDR2 SYDVKM. CDR3 protein: CASSPGTSGEAAKNIQYF. The CDR3 DNA is TGTGCCAGCAGCCCCGGGACTAGCGGGGAGGCTGCCAAAAACATTCAGTACTTC.

The chain employs TRBV11-3 and TRBJ2-3; D might be TRBD2 (6 bases). The ends were cut back, 3 bases at V and 5 bases at J, with 24 bases in the middle. Germline assignment: CDR1 SGHNT and CDR2 YENEEA. The CDR3 loop spans 18 amino acids. Written as DNA, the CDR3 is TGTGCCAGCAGCTTTGGGGTGTTTGGCGGGAACTATCAAGATACGCAGTATTTT. Encoded protein: CASSFGVFGGNYQDTQYF.

V usage is TRBV25-1 and J usage is TRBJ2-2; D uncertain. CDR1 and CDR2 from the germline V gene are MGHDK and SYGVNS. The CDR3 is 12 residues long. The germline V and J ends were trimmed by 4 bases and 9 bases, with 9 bases remaining between them. In DNA form, the CDR3 reads TGTGCCAGCAGTGGCCTGATCCGGGAGCTGTTTTTT. This codes for CASSGLIRELFF.

The chain employs TRBV5-1 and TRBJ1-1, with 9 bases that match TRBD1. Germline V gives CDR1 SGHRS, CDR2 YFSETQ. Trimming took 2 bases from V and 3 from J; bases not matched to a gene: 5. This CDR3 spans 15 amino acids. The CDR3 here is CASSLTGGSDTEAFF. The CDR3 DNA reads TGCGCCAGCAGCTTAACAGGGGGCTCGGACACTGAAGCTTTCTTT.

The chain recombines TRBV28 with TRBJ2-1; perhaps D is TRBD1 or TRBD2 (5 bases each). V was clipped by 6 bases and J by 4 bases, with 19 bases between them. Germline CDR1 MDHEN, CDR2 SYDVKM. The length of the CDR3 is 16 residues. CDR3 sequence: CASSPGTASWYNEQFF. The DNA of the CDR3 is TGTGCCAGCAGCCCCGGGACCGCATCGTGGTACAATGAGCAGTTCTTC.

In this sample, this clone is medium-sized. The chain links TRBV11-3 to TRBJ1-1; the D is unclear. This CDR3 is built from 15 residues. The V and J ends lost 5 bases and 0 bases respectively, with 13 bases between them. The V gene's germline CDR1 is SGHNT and CDR2 YENEEA. The CDR3 loop reads CASSPGRILNTEAFF. CDR3 nucleotides: TGTGCCAGCAGCCCGGGCAGGATACTGAACACTGAAGCTTTCTTT.

The gene calls are TRBV19 and TRBJ2-1, with 7 bases fitting TRBD2. Per the germline V gene, CDR1 is LNHDA and CDR2 is SQIVND (reference sequence). CDR3 length: 14 residues. Losses at the gene ends were 7 bases for V and 9 bases for J; bases not matched to a gene: 12. This CDR3 is CASTPGGRRGEQFF. The DNA for the CDR3 is TGTGCCAGTACCCCCGGCGGGAGAAGAGGTGAGCAGTTCTTC. Filled out from reference TRBV19 and TRBJ2-1, the complete variable domain reads DGGITQSPKYLFRKEGQNVTLSCEQNLNHDAMYWYRQDPGQGLRLIYYSQIVNDFQKGDIAEGYSVSREKKESFPLTVTSAQKNPTAFYLCASTPGGRRGEQFFGPGTRLTVL.

The chain joins TRBV15 to TRBJ1-3, with 7 bases lining up with TRBD1. This CDR3 spans 17 amino acids. Losses at the gene ends were 0 bases for V and 4 bases for J; bases not matched to a gene: 9. From germline, CDR1 is LNHNV and CDR2 YYDKDF (reference sequence). The CDR3 is CATSRDQGGPQGNTIYF. CDR3 DNA sequence: TGTGCCACCAGCAGAGACCAAGGGGGCCCGCAAGGAAACACCATATATTTT.

The chain has TRBV28 and TRBJ1-5, with 10 bases aligning to TRBD1. V lost 0 bases to trimming and J lost 6 bases; unmatched junction nucleotides: 5. CDR1 and CDR2 (germline): MDHEN, SYDVKM. This CDR3 contains 16 residues. In DNA, the CDR3 is TGTGCCAGCAGTTTATGGGGACAGGGGAGGGGTCAGCCCCAGCATTTT. The encoded protein is CASSLWGQGRGQPQHF.

This clone has a handful of counts. The chain uses TRBV11-3 and TRBJ2-3; 13 bases agree with TRBD2. CDR3 length equals 16 residues. Germline V gene lookup returns CDR1 SGHNT and CDR2 YENEEA. V lost 3 bases and J lost 4; bases outside the gene matches: 4. CDR3 protein: CASSLGLAGMADTQYF. The CDR3 coding sequence is TGTGCCAGCAGCTTGGGACTAGCGGGAATGGCAGATACGCAGTATTTT. The full variable domain, with the rest looked up from reference TRBV11-3 and TRBJ2-3, is EAGVVQSPRYKIIEKKQPVAFWCNPISGHNTLYWYLQNLGQGPELLIRYENEEAVDDSQLPKDRFSAERLKGVDSTLKIQPAELGDSAVYLCASSLGLAGMADTQYFGPGTRLTVL.

This clone showed up just a few times. One junction end disagrees with the germline gene, perhaps due to a read error. J is TRBJ2-1 and V is TRBV11-3, with TRBD2 matching over 9 bases. Germline CDR1 is SGHNT and CDR2 is YENEEA. The CDR3 is 14 residues long. Here the CDR3 DNA reads TGTGCCAGCAGCGAGGAGGGCGGGAGGGGTCGCAGGATCTTC. It is translated as CASSEEGGRGRRIF.

A few counts support this clone. V is TRBV30 and J is TRBJ1-1; 8 bases match TRBD1. The CDR3 totals 13 residues. CDR1 GTSNPN and CDR2 SVGIG come from the germline V gene (reference sequence). V was clipped by 7 bases and J by 3 bases; unmatched bases: 7. The chain's CDR3 is CAYRTGRDTEAFF. CDR3 coding DNA: TGTGCCTACCGGACAGGGAGGGACACTGAAGCTTTCTTT.

The rearrangement links TRBV11-3 to TRBJ2-1; maybe TRBD2 (6 bases). The ends were cut back, 3 bases at V and 4 bases at J, with 10 bases in the middle. The length of the CDR3 is 14 residues. Germline-derived CDR1 and CDR2 are SGHNT and YENEEA. As DNA, the CDR3 is TGTGCCAGCAGCTTGCCCGGGGGTTACAATGAGCAGTTCTTC. Encoded protein: CASSLPGGYNEQFF.

Judged by abundance, this clone is medium-sized. The chain joins TRBV11-3 to TRBJ2-5; no clear D gene. The germline V and J ends were trimmed by 3 bases and 1 base, with 9 bases remaining between them. Germline CDR1 SGHNT, CDR2 YENEEA. CDR3 length: 14 residues. CDR3 nucleotide sequence: TGTGCCAGCAGCTTGGATTTTTCCCAAGAGACCCAGTACTTC. It translates to CASSLDFSQETQYF. The whole variable domain, remainder taken from reference TRBV11-3 and TRBJ2-5, is EAGVVQSPRYKIIEKKQPVAFWCNPISGHNTLYWYLQNLGQGPELLIRYENEEAVDDSQLPKDRFSAERLKGVDSTLKIQPAELGDSAVYLCASSLDFSQETQYFGPGTRLLVL.

The chain carries TRBV28 and TRBJ1-2; D not certain. The CDR3 is made up of 13 amino acids. Looked up from germline, CDR1 is MDHEN and CDR2 is SYDVKM. Trimming removed 5 bases from V and 8 bases from J, with 15 bases in between. Here the CDR3 reads CASSKPPPGGYTF. CDR3 nucleotides: TGTGCCAGCAGTAAACCGCCTCCGGGGGGCTACACCTTC.

By its share, this clone is medium-sized. V is TRBV11-3 and J is TRBJ2-1; D remains ambiguous. The CDR3 length is 15 residues. V shed 1 base and J shed 6 bases, with 13 bases lying between them. CDR1 is SGHNT and CDR2 is YENEEA in the germline V gene. The CDR3 here is CASSLGLPVVNEQFF. Written as DNA, the CDR3 is TGTGCCAGCAGCTTAGGCCTTCCTGTAGTCAATGAGCAGTTCTTC.

This clone was observed a few times. This sequence joins TRBV12-5 and TRBJ2-7; no definite D call. This CDR3 comprises 15 residues. From germline, CDR1 is LGHNT and CDR2 FRNRAP. CDR3 sequence reads: CASTGWWSVDGEQYF. The DNA of the CDR3 is TGTGCCAGCACTGGGTGGTGGAGTGTGGACGGCGAGCAGTACTTC.

This clone has more than one count but fewer than ten. This sequence joins TRBV28 and TRBJ1-1; no firm D call. V gave up 2 bases and J gave up 2 bases, with 9 bases separating them. This CDR3 region has 14 residues. Germline CDR1 MDHEN, CDR2 SYDVKM. Here the CDR3 DNA reads TGTGCCAGCAGTTTAAAGGCACACAACACTGAAGCTTTCTTT. Its protein product is CASSLKAHNTEAFF.

This clone was seen a handful of times. This sequence joins TRBV30 and TRBJ2-1; D gene uncertain. V lost 0 bases and J 2 bases, leaving 14 bases between the germline ends. The CDR3 has 16 residues. Per the germline V gene, CDR1 is GTSNPN and CDR2 is SVGIG (reference sequence). CDR3 in DNA: TGTGCCTGGAGTGTACACACGATTGACCCCTACAATGAGCAGTTCTTC. It is translated as CAWSVHTIDPYNEQFF.

The chain employs TRBV11-3 and TRBJ2-7, with 7 bases identical to TRBD2. V was clipped by 5 bases and J by 7 bases; unmatched bases: 11. CDR1 is SGHNT, CDR2 YENEEA, per germline. The CDR3 is 14 amino acids. For the CDR3, the DNA is TGTGCCAGCAGCCCTTCAGCGCTAGCGGATGAGCAGTACTTC. Encoded protein: CASSPSALADEQYF.

This clone was observed once. This rearrangement joins TRBV29-1 to TRBJ2-7, with D perhaps matching TRBD2 (5 bases). Trimming cost V 8 bases and J 4 bases, with 24 bases left between them. Germline assignment: CDR1 SQVTM and CDR2 ANQGSEA. This CDR3 has 15 amino acids. DNA for the CDR3: TGCAGCCCAAAAAGAGGAATAGAGGGTACGTACGAGCAGTACTTC. Its protein product is CSPKRGIEGTYEQYF.

This clone has only a few counts. This chain joins TRBV14 and TRBJ1-2; 7 bases are a match to TRBD1. Germline V gene lookup returns CDR1 SGHDN and CDR2 FVKESK. The CDR3 loop spans 13 amino acids. The ends lost 3 bases at V and 4 bases at J; junction bases unmatched: 2. CDR3 in amino acids: CASSQGQFYGYTF. The CDR3 bases are TGTGCCAGCAGCCAGGGACAGTTCTATGGCTACACCTTC. Looking up the rest from reference TRBV14 and TRBJ1-2 gives the full variable domain: EAGVTQFPSHSVIEKGQTVTLRCDPISGHDNLYWYRRVMGKEIKFLLHFVKESKQDESGMPNNRFLAERTGGTYSTLKVQPAELEDSGVYFCASSQGQFYGYTFGSGTRLTVV.

This clone showed up just a few times. J is TRBJ2-7 and V is TRBV6-8; 8 nucleotides match TRBD2. Germline CDR1 and CDR2: MNHGY and SAAAGT. V trimming: 9 bases; J trimming: 4 bases; junction bases outside the gene matches: 11. The CDR3 spans 14 residues. CDR3 sequence reads: CASVRQREFYEQYF. The CDR3 DNA sequence: TGTGCCAGTGTGAGACAGCGGGAGTTTTACGAGCAGTACTTC.